The source of this T cell receptor beta chain is a study of cytomegalovirus exposure and HLA in healthy donors. Generated by immunoSEQ multiplex PCR, the TCRdb table keeps only in-frame clones and is missing some. The sample records roughly 250,000 clones, more than 75% being singletons. The CDR3 consists of 16 residues. The V segment lost 3 bases and the J segment 4 bases; nucleotides outside the gene matches: 8. Per germline, CDR1 SGHRS and CDR2 YFSETQ. The specimen was PBMCs. The J gene is TRBJ2-5, the V gene TRBV5-1; 11 bases fit TRBD2. The source is a woman aged 25 to 39 in good health and CMV-seropositive. The CDR3 loop is CASSSTSGSNGETQYF. The CDR3 coding sequence is TGCGCCAGCAGCTCTACTAGCGGGAGTAATGGAGAGACCCAGTACTTC. The entire variable domain, with the rest obtained from reference TRBV5-1 and TRBJ2-5, is as follows: KAGVTQTPRYLIKTRGQQVTLSCSPISGHRSVSWYQQTPGQGLQFLFEYFSETQRNKGNFPGRFSGRQFSNSRSEMNVSTLELGDSALYLCASSSTSGSNGETQYFGPGTRLLVL.